This T cell receptor (beta chain) is drawn from a study of blood T cell repertoires in COVID-19. Background on the study: Whether acute or convalescent, the COVID-19 samples came from the United States, Italy and Spain. T cells, B-cell-depleted T cells, or PBMCs supplied cDNA or gDNA.

Germline V gives CDR1 MNHEY, CDR2 SMNVEV (reference sequence). The V segment lost 6 bases and the J segment 7 bases; nucleotides outside the gene matches: 5. The CDR3 length is 14 residues. Original methodology: The assay estimated nucleated cells by amplifying reference gene primers. Sequenced by immunoSEQ multiplex PCR; TCRdb stores in-frame clones only, minus some. For V, J and clone size, that table is used; D and trimming come from the DNA. The sample yields about 390,000 clones, around 87% seen once. A Seattle source enrolled patients during active infection and followed them longitudinally. The rearrangement links TRBV27 to TRBJ2-1, with 11 bases fitting TRBD2. This receptor was identified in a woman aged 60-75 years with COVID-19, enrolled during active disease. Specimen: peripheral blood. The CDR3 region is CASRKTSGTNEQFF. In nucleotides, the CDR3 is TGTGCCAGCAGGAAGACTAGCGGGACAAATGAGCAGTTCTTC.